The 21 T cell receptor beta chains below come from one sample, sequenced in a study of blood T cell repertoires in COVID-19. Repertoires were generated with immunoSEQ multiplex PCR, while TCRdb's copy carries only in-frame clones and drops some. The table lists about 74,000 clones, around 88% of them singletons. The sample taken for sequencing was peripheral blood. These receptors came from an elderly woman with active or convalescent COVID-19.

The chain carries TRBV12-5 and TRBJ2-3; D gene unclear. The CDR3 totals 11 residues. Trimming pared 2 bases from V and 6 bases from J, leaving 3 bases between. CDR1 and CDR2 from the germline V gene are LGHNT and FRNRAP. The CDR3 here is CASGLLDTQYF. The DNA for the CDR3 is TGTGCTAGTGGTTTGCTGGATACGCAGTATTTT. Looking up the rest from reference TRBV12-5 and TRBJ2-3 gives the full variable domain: DARVTQTPRHKVTEMGQEVTMRCQPILGHNTVFWYRQTMMQGLELLAYFRNRAPLDDSGMPKDRFSAEMPDATLATLKIQPSEPRDSAVYFCASGLLDTQYFGPGTRLTVL.

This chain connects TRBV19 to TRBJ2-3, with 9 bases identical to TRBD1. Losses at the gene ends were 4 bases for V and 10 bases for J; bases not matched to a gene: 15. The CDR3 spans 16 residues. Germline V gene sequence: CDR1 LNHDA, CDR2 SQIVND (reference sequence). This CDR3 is CASSTATGGAFVAQYF. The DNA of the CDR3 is TGTGCCAGTAGTACCGCGACAGGGGGAGCATTTGTGGCGCAGTATTTT.

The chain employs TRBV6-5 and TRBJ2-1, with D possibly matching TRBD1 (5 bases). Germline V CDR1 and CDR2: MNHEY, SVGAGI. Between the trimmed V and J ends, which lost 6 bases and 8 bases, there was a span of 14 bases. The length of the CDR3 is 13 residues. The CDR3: CASRSPWGDEQFF. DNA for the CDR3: TGTGCCAGCAGGTCCCCATGGGGCGATGAGCAGTTCTTC.

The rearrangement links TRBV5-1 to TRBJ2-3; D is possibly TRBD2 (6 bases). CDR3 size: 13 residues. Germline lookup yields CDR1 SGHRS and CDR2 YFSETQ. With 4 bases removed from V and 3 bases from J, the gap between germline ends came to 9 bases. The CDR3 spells CASSNLATDTQYF. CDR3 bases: TGCGCCAGCAGCAATCTAGCGACAGATACGCAGTATTTT.

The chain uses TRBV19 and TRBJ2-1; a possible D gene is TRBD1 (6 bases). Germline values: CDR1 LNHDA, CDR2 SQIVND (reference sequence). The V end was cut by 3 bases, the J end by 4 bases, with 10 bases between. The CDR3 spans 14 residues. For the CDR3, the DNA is TGTGCCAGTAGTATCCGGACAGAATACAATGAGCAGTTCTTC. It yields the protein CASSIRTEYNEQFF. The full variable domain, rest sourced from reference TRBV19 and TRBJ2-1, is DGGITQSPKYLFRKEGQNVTLSCEQNLNHDAMYWYRQDPGQGLRLIYYSQIVNDFQKGDIAEGYSVSREKKESFPLTVTSAQKNPTAFYLCASSIRTEYNEQFFGPGTRLTVL.

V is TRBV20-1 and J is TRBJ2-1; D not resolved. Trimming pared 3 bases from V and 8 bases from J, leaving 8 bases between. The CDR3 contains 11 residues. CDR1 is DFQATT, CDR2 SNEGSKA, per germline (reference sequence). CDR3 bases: TGCAGTGCTAGTGCGGTCTATGAGCAGTTCTTC. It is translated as CSASAVYEQFF.

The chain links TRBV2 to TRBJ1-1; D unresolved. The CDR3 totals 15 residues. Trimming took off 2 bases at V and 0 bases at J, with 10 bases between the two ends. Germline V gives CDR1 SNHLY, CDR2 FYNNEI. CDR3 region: CASSEYGVMNTEAFF. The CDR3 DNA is TGTGCCAGCAGTGAATACGGGGTAATGAACACTGAAGCTTTCTTT.

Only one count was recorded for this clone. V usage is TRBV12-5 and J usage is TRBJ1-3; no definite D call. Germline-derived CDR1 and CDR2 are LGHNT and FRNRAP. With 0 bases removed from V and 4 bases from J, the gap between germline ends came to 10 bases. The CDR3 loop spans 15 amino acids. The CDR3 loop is CASGLVRGTGNTIYF. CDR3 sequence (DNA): TGTGCTAGTGGTTTGGTACGCGGCACCGGAAACACCATATATTTT.

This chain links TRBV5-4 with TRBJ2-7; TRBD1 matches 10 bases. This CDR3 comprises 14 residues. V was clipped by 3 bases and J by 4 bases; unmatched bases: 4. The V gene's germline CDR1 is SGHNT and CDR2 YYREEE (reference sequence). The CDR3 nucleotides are TGTGCCAGCAGCTCCCCGGGACAGGGGTACGAGCAGTACTTC. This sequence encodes CASSSPGQGYEQYF.

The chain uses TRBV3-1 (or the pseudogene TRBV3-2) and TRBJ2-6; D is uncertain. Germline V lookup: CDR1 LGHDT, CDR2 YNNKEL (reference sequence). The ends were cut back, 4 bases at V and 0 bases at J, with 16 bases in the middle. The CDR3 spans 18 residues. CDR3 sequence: CASSPLPYLDSGANVLTF. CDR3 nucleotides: TGTGCCAGCAGCCCACTACCTTATCTGGACTCTGGGGCCAACGTCCTGACTTTC.

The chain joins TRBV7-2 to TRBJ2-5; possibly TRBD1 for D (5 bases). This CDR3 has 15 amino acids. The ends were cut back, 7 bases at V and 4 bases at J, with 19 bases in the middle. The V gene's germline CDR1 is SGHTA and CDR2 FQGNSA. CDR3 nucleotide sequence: TGTGCCAGCACCCACCCAGCACAGGCGAGAGAGACCCAGTACTTC. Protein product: CASTHPAQARETQYF.

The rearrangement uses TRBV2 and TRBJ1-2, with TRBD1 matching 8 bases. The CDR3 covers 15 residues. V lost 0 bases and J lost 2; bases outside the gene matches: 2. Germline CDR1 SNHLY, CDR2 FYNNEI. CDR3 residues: CASSEARTGNYGYTF. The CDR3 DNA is TGTGCCAGCAGTGAAGCCCGGACAGGGAACTATGGCTACACCTTC.

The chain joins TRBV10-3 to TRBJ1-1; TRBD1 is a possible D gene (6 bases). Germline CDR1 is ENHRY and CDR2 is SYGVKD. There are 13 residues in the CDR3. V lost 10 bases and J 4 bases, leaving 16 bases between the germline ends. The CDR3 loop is CATGNREGTEAFF. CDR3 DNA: TGTGCCACCGGGAACAGGGAAGGCACTGAAGCTTTCTTT.

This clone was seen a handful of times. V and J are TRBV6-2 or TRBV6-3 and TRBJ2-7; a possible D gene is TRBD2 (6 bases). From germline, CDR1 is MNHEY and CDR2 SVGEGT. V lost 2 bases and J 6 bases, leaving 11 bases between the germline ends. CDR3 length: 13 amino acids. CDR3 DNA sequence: TGTGCCAGCAGTTACGGAGGGTTCGGCGAGCAGTACTTC. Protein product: CASSYGGFGEQYF.

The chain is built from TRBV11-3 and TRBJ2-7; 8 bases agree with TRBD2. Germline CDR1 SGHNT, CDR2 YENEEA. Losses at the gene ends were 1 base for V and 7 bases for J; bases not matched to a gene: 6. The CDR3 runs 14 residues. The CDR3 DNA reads TGTGCCAGCAGCTTAGCATCCGGGAGGGGGGAGCAGTACTTC. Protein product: CASSLASGRGEQYF.

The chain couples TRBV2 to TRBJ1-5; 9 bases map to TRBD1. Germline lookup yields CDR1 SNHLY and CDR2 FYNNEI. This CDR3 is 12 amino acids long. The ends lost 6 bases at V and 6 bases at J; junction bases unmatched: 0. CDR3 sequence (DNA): TGTGCCAGCAGGGACAGGGGTCAGCCCCAGCATTTT. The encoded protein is CASRDRGQPQHF.

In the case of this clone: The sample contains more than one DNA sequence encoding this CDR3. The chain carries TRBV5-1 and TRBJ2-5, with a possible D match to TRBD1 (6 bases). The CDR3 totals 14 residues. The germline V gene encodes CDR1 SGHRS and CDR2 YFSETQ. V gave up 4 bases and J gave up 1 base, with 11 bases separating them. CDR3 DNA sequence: TGCGCCAGCAGCCTACAGGGTATCCAAGAGACCCAGTACTTC. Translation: CASSLQGIQETQYF.

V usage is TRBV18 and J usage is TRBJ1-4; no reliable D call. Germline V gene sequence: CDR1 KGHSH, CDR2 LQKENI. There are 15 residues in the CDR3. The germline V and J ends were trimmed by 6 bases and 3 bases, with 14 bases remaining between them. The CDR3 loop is CASSLLSGSNEKLFF. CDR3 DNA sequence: TGTGCCAGCTCCCTACTCTCGGGGTCTAATGAAAAACTGTTTTTT.

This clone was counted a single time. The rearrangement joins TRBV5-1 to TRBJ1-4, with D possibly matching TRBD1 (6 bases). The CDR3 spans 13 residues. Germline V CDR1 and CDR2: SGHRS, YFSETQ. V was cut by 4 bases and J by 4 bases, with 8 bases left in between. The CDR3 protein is CASSADSNEKLFF. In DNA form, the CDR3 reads TGCGCCAGCAGCGCGGACAGTAATGAAAAACTGTTTTTT.

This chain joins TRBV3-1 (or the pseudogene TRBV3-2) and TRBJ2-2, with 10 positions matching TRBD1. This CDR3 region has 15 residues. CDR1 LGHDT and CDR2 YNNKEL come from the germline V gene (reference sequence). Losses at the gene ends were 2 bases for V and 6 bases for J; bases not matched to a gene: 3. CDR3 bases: TGTGCCAGCAGCCAACCGGGACAGGGGTCCGGGGAGCTGTTTTTT. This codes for CASSQPGQGSGELFF.

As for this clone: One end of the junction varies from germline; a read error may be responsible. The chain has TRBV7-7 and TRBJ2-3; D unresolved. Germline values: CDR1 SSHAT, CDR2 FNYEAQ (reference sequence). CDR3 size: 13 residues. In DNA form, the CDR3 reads TGTGCTAGCAGCTTGAGGATCACAGATACGCAGTATTTT. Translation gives CASSLRITDTQYF.